These 22 T cell receptor beta chains were sequenced from one sample in a study of blood T cells in healthy people across ages. A second PCR of roughly 6 to 12 cycles used a sample-barcoded 5' primer and a J-beta primer mix. TCRdb re-called the 5' RACE reads through MiXCR, storing one row per CDR3 protein. The sample has around 280,000 distinct CDR3 sequences, about 25% seen once. The material sequenced was blood. These receptors all come from a woman in her seventies in good health.

The chain combines TRBV9 with TRBJ2-1, with 7 bases fitting TRBD1. The J call may be incorrect, as the DNA end agrees better with TRBJ2-7. In germline, CDR1 is SGDLS, CDR2 YYNGEE. CDR3 size: 14 residues. CDR3 in DNA: TGTGCCAGCAGCGTCGACAGGGCCCCGGGGGAGCAGTACTTC. It is translated as CASSVDRAPGEQYF.

The chain employs TRBV12-3 or TRBV12-4 and TRBJ2-1, with 7 bases fitting TRBD2. The V gene end was trimmed by 5 bases and the J gene end by 6 bases; junction bases not matched to a gene: 13. The CDR3 is made up of 16 amino acids. The CDR3 sequence is CASSGGGSGYPNEQFF. CDR3 DNA sequence: TGTGCCAGCAGTGGGGGGGGGAGCGGGTACCCCAATGAGCAGTTCTTC.

This clonotype was counted ten times or more. The CDR3 here is CSVSSIPGASYNEQFF. For the CDR3, the DNA is TGCAGCGTTTCGTCCATACCGGGAGCATCCTACAATGAGCAGTTCTTC. This chain joins TRBV29-1 and TRBJ2-1; tentatively, D is TRBD2 (6 bases). CDR1 is SQVTM, CDR2 ANQGSEA, per germline. Trimming shortened V by 5 bases and J by 1 base, and 18 bases separated the two germline ends. There are 16 residues in the CDR3.

The chain carries TRBV7-2 and TRBJ2-1; D might be TRBD2 (6 bases). CDR3 length: 16 residues. V was cut by 1 base and J by 8 bases, with 18 bases left in between. Germline CDR1 and CDR2: SGHTA and FQGNSA. CDR3 DNA: TGTGCCAGCAGCTTAGTCGGCGGGACCTACCGGGATGAGCAGTTCTTC. Translation gives CASSLVGGTYRDEQFF.

The V and J genes are TRBV11-2 and TRBJ2-5; maybe TRBD2 (5 bases). Trimming took 5 bases from V and 5 from J, leaving 12 bases between them. This CDR3 contains 13 residues. The germline gives CDR1 SGHAT, CDR2 FQNNGV. The CDR3 DNA follows: TGTGCCAGCAGCCCTAGCCTCCCGGAGACCCAGTACTTC. Its translation is CASSPSLPETQYF.

The sample holds a few counts of this clonotype. The V gene is TRBV5-1, the J gene TRBJ1-2, with 8 nucleotides matching TRBD1. The CDR3 length is 16 residues. Germline V lookup: CDR1 SGHRS, CDR2 YFSETQ. Trimming at V came to 0 bases and at J to 7 bases, leaving 11 bases not matched to a gene. CDR3: CASSLEISGGVSGYTF. CDR3 nucleotides: TGCGCCAGCAGCTTGGAAATCTCAGGGGGCGTCAGTGGCTACACCTTC. Using reference TRBV5-1 and TRBJ1-2 for the parts outside the CDR3, the full variable domain is KAGVTQTPRYLIKTRGQQVTLSCSPISGHRSVSWYQQTPGQGLQFLFEYFSETQRNKGNFPGRFSGRQFSNSRSEMNVSTLELGDSALYLCASSLEISGGVSGYTFGSGTRLTVV.

This clonotype occurred a few times. The chain links TRBV20-1 to TRBJ2-5; TRBD2 matches 9 bases. The end of the DNA fits TRBJ2-7 better, so the J call may be wrong. CDR1 is DFQATT, CDR2 SNEGSKA, per germline (reference sequence). This CDR3 is 14 amino acids long. The CDR3 loop is CSTRSGRTSYEQYF. The DNA of the CDR3 is TGCAGTACCCGGAGCGGGAGGACCTCCTACGAGCAGTACTTC.

The chain uses TRBV7-9 and TRBJ1-2; TRBD1 is a possible D gene (5 bases). Looked up from germline, CDR1 is SEHNR and CDR2 is FQNEAQ (reference sequence). The ends were cut back, 5 bases at V and 5 bases at J, with 18 bases in the middle. The CDR3 is 15 amino acids. The CDR3 sequence: CASSRTPLEGYGYTF. CDR3 sequence (DNA): TGTGCCAGCAGCCGGACACCACTCGAGGGTTATGGCTACACCTTC.

This clonotype was seen at least ten times. The chain combines TRBV29-1 with TRBJ2-3, with D possibly being TRBD1 (6 bases). The V gene's germline CDR1 is SQVTM and CDR2 ANQGSEA. Trimming took off 6 bases at V and 2 bases at J, with 18 bases between the two ends. CDR3 length: 15 amino acids. CDR3 sequence reads: CSVAYTGSATDTQYF. CDR3 DNA: TGCAGCGTGGCCTACACAGGGTCGGCCACAGATACGCAGTATTTT.

The V gene is TRBV28, the J gene TRBJ2-7; the D gene could be TRBD1 or TRBD2 (5 bases each). The CDR3 length is 15 residues. In germline, CDR1 is MDHEN, CDR2 SYDVKM. V was shortened by 7 bases and J by 0 bases, with 16 bases between the two germline ends. The CDR3 loop is CASIPRDRVSYEQYF. The DNA for the CDR3 is TGTGCCAGCATCCCCCGGGACCGCGTCTCCTACGAGCAGTACTTC.

This chain joins TRBV4-2 and TRBJ1-2; the D gene is possibly TRBD1 (5 bases). CDR1 is LGHNA, CDR2 YNFKEQ, per germline. Trimming left V 2 bases short and J 8 bases short, with 21 bases between. The CDR3 covers 16 residues. The CDR3 DNA follows: TGTGCCAGCAGCCAAACAGGAGTTCTTCAGCTCGGGGGCTACACCTTC. This sequence encodes CASSQTGVLQLGGYTF.

The V gene is TRBV7-9, the J gene TRBJ2-1; D possibly corresponds to TRBD1 (6 bases). The J call could be wrong; TRBJ2-5 is a better fit for the DNA end. CDR1 and CDR2 (germline): SEHNR, FQNEAQ (reference sequence). The CDR3 runs to 14 residues. DNA for the CDR3: TGTGCCAGCAGCTTATTCGGGCAGGGGGAGACCCAGTACTTC. Amino acid sequence: CASSLFGQGETQYF.

The chain employs TRBV18 and TRBJ2-1; tentatively, D is TRBD2 (5 bases). The J call is uncertain, as TRBJ2-7 better fits the DNA end. This CDR3 has 13 residues. Germline V CDR1 and CDR2: KGHSH, LQKENI. CDR3 nucleotides: TGTGCCAGCTCACTAGTAGCGTACGACGAGCAGTACTTC. Its translation is CASSLVAYDEQYF.

CDR3 sequence (DNA): TGCGCCAGCGGAACGGGGGGATTTGTGGAGACCCAGTACTTC. Encoded protein: CASGTGGFVETQYF. V is TRBV5-1 and J is TRBJ2-5, with TRBD2 matching 7 bases. CDR3 length: 14 residues. CDR1 is SGHRS, CDR2 YFSETQ, per germline. The V gene end was trimmed by 7 bases and the J gene end by 5 bases; junction bases not matched to a gene: 11. Supplemented by reference TRBV5-1 and TRBJ2-5, the full variable domain reads KAGVTQTPRYLIKTRGQQVTLSCSPISGHRSVSWYQQTPGQGLQFLFEYFSETQRNKGNFPGRFSGRQFSNSRSEMNVSTLELGDSALYLCASGTGGFVETQYFGPGTRLLVL.

This clonotype came up a few times. The rearrangement joins TRBV27 to TRBJ1-3; D is unresolved. The V gene lost 8 bases and the J gene lost 0 bases, with 8 bases spanning the gap. The CDR3 length is 13 residues. From germline, CDR1 is MNHEY and CDR2 SMNVEV (reference sequence). CDR3 nucleotide sequence: TGTGCCAGCCGGACTGTCTCTGGAAACACCATATATTTT. This codes for CASRTVSGNTIYF.

The table lists this clonotype with a few counts. The junction differs from germline at one of its ends, possibly a read error. The chain employs TRBV27 and TRBJ2-5; 8 nucleotides align to TRBD1. This CDR3 contains 13 residues. Germline CDR1 and CDR2: MNHEY and SMNVEV (reference sequence). Written as DNA, the CDR3 is TGTGCCAGCAGCAAGACAGGGGAGGAGATCCAGTACTTC. Its protein product is CASSKTGEEIQYF.

Points on this clonotype: No conserved phenylalanine or tryptophan is present at the end of the CDR3, so a read error is the likely explanation. The V and J genes are TRBV4-3 and TRBJ1-4; D ambiguous. Deletions cut 5 bases from V and 10 bases from J, with 17 bases between. This CDR3 has 14 amino acids. The germline CDR1 and CDR2 sequences are LGHNA and YSLEER. The CDR3 here is CASSTRAGVGKLFS. CDR3 nucleotide sequence: TGCGCCAGCAGCACCCGGGCCGGAGTTGGAAAACTGTTTTCT.

This clonotype was seen a few times. This chain connects TRBV28 to TRBJ2-5; 10 nucleotides line up with TRBD1. The J call may be incorrect, as the DNA end agrees better with TRBJ2-7. The CDR3 loop spans 13 amino acids. Germline CDR1 and CDR2: MDHEN and SYDVKM. Here the CDR3 DNA reads TGTGCCAGCAGGGGACAGGGGTCCTACGAGCAGTACTTC. It specifies CASRGQGSYEQYF.

This clonotype was counted only a few times. The chain is built from TRBV7-2 and TRBJ2-1, with D possibly TRBD1 on 6 matching bases. V was shortened by 6 bases and J by 2 bases, with 14 bases between the two germline ends. This CDR3 is 15 amino acids long. Germline CDR1 reads SGHTA; CDR2 reads FQGNSA. The CDR3 sequence: CASRVTGPPYNEQFF. In DNA form, the CDR3 reads TGTGCCAGCAGGGTTACAGGGCCTCCCTACAATGAGCAGTTCTTC.

The chain uses TRBV28 and TRBJ2-5; the match to TRBD2 covers 7 bases. The V gene's germline CDR1 is MDHEN and CDR2 SYDVKM. This CDR3 is built from 14 residues. Unmatched junction bases numbered 9, after V lost 6 bases and J lost 5 bases. CDR3: CASRGGSSGETQYF. The CDR3 DNA reads TGTGCCAGCAGGGGGGGGAGTTCCGGGGAGACCCAGTACTTC.

This clonotype has only a few counts. The chain carries TRBV6-6 and TRBJ1-2; D remains ambiguous. Germline V gene lookup returns CDR1 MNHNY and CDR2 SVGAGI (reference sequence). The CDR3 runs 14 residues. The V and J ends lost 5 bases and 3 bases respectively, with 13 bases between them. The DNA of the CDR3 is TGTGCCAGCAGTACTCGGACTTCCCACTATGGCTACACCTTC. This codes for CASSTRTSHYGYTF.

The chain joins TRBV20-1 to TRBJ1-1; D remains unclear. This CDR3 is built from 12 residues. The germline gives CDR1 DFQATT, CDR2 SNEGSKA (reference sequence). V was pared by 6 bases and J by 4 bases, with 12 bases between. CDR3 sequence: CSAPPIGTEAFF. The CDR3 DNA sequence: TGCAGTGCCCCTCCGATTGGCACTGAAGCTTTCTTT.